The source of this TCR beta chain is a study of control samples from healthy donors and cancer patients. Assay: immunoSEQ multiplex PCR; the TCRdb copy retains only in-frame clones and omits some. The sample lists over 90,000 clones; 85% to 90% were seen once. Germline V gene sequence: CDR1 MNHEY, CDR2 SVGEGT. V shed 3 bases and J shed 4 bases, with 13 bases lying between them. The CDR3 spans 14 residues. This clonotype was sampled from a man aged 60 to 75 with lung cancer. The chain links TRBV6-2 or TRBV6-3 to TRBJ2-7; tentatively, D is TRBD2 (7 bases). The material sequenced was PBMCs. The chain's CDR3 is CASSYAGALYEQYF. DNA of the CDR3: TGTGCCAGCAGTTATGCGGGGGCTTTATACGAGCAGTACTTC.